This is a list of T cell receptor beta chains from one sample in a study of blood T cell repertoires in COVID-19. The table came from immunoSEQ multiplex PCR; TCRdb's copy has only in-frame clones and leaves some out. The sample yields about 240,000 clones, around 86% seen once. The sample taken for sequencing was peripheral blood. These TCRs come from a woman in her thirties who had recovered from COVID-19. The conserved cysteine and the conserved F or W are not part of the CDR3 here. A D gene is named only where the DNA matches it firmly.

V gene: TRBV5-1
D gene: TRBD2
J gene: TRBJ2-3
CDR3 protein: ASSPSGGFSTDTQY

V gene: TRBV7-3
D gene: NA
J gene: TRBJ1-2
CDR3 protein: ASSLSTGNGYT

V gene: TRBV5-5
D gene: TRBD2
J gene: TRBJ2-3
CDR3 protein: ASSPLAGAHTDTQY

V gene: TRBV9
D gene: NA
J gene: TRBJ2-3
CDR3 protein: ASSVGGHPSTDTQY

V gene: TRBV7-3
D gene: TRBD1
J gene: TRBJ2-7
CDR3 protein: ASSLATGGEQY

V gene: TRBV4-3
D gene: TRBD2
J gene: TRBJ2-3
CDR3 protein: ASSQEGGFFGDTQY

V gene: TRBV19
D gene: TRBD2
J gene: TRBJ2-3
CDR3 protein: ASSGLGTDTQY

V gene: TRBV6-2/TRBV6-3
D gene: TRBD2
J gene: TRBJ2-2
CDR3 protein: ASSHPGVAGGPGELF

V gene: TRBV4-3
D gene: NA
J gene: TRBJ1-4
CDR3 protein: ASSPRGIFNEKLF

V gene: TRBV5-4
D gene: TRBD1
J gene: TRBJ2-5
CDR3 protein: ASSGWGAGQGD

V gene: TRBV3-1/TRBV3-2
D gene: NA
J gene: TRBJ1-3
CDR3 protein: ASSHGGRTGNTIY

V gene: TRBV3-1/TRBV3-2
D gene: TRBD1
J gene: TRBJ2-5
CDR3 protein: ASSPLGQGSGTQY

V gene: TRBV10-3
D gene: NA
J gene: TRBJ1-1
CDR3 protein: AISDSRRLNTEAF

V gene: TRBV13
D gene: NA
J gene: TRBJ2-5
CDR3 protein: ASSVEFQKETQY

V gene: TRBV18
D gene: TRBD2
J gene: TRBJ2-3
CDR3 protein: ASSPPLAASGTDTQY

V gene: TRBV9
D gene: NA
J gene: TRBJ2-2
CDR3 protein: ASSVREAGELF

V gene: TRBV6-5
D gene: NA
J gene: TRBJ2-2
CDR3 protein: ASSTDREGTGELF

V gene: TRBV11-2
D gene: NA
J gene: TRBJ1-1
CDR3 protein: ASSFKGGTEAF

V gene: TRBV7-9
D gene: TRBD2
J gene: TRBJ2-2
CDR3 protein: ASRHRKVGDYTPTNPF

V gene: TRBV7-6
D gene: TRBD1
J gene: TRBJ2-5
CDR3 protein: ASSFRDREQETQY

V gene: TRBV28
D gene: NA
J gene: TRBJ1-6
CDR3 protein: ASRPTRVSYNSPLH

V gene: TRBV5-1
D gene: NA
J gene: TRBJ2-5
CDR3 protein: ASRRNRAEQETQY